This TCR beta chain was sequenced for a study of molecular identifiers for immune sequencing clone quantification. MiXCR, run by TCRdb on the PCR reads, gives a single entry per CDR3 protein. The data contain around 460,000 distinct CDR3 sequences, approximately 25% of them seen just once; the ten biggest clones take up approximately 0.8%. This clonotype has a handful of counts. What it recognizes is unknown. This CDR3 comprises 16 residues. V lost 5 bases, J lost 2 bases, and 19 bases lay in between. Germline CDR1 SEHNR, CDR2 FQNEAQ (reference sequence). Whole-study results and caveats: Investigators reportedly could detect spiked Jurkat TCR RNA from one cell among about a million naive cells.

Sequenced: naive CD8+ T cells from blood, with Jurkat cell RNA spiked in. The subset here: FACS-sorted CD8+CD4-CCR7+CD45RA+ naive T cells. This clonotype was sampled from a human donor in good health. Some libraries in this study had Jurkat cell RNA spiked in. The J gene is TRBJ2-7, the V gene TRBV7-9, with D hard to call. For the CDR3, the DNA is TGTGCCAGCAGCGGTCCGGGTTACGGGCTTACCTACGAGCAGTACTTC. This codes for CASSGPGYGLTYEQYF.